This T cell receptor beta chain was captured by sequencing in a study of blood T cell repertoires in COVID-19 (dated by TCRdb to the early 2020s). The study in broad terms: Samples from collaborators originated in the United States, Italy and Spain and spanned both the acute and convalescent phases of COVID-19. The material from the prospective study consisted of cDNA or gDNA derived from T cells, B-cell-depleted T cells, or PBMCs. The dataset comprised deeply sampled blood TCRbeta repertoires from subjects exposed to, actively infected with, or recovered from COVID-19. The repertoires were released in a freely available public database meant as a resource for research on the immune response to SARS-CoV-2. Samples were obtained from the ongoing ImmuneRACE study (first 160 participants) and from roughly 1,300 subjects provided by 6 global collaborators. A de-identified subject ID, COVID-19 status, age in years and sex were almost always included in the sample metadata. HLA class I and class II types, where available, came from metadata supplied by the sample provider rather than from assay-based typing.

The research as a whole found: The quantity of clinical and demographic metadata differed by source and by participant and was supplied without curation.

TCRbeta CDR3 regions were amplified from genomic DNA by means of the immunoSEQ Assay, a bias-controlled multiplex PCR. In the source study's methods: Nucleated cell counts per sample were estimated from amplification of reference gene primers within the assay. Sequence reads were collapsed and filtered to measure the absolute abundance of every unique TCRbeta CDR3 rearrangement. For each sample, productive Simpson clonality was calculated by taking the square root of Simpson's diversity index across productive rearrangements. The clones in this table, taken by TCRdb from immuneACCESS, are in-frame only. Not every clone is retained; where verified, under half of the shortfall comes from an unresolved V gene, and the cause of the rest is unknown. V, J and clone size were drawn from that table, and D and trimming were deduced from the DNA. The sample records roughly 49,000 clones, roughly nine tenths of which are singletons. 8.5% to 10% of the sample is held by the ten biggest clonotypes.

This clone showed up just once. Its binding antigen is unknown. Per-base quality was not reported, and no clone a single base away is much larger than it. Measured from the cysteine to the phenylalanine, the CDR3 is 19 residues long. Only the CDR3 region is kept as DNA, spanning 57 bases read in frame from base 1. V loses 0 bases at its end and J loses 1 base; junction bases beyond the gene matches: 9. Per the germline V gene, MGHRA is the CDR1 and YSYEKL is the CDR2. Whole blood was collected in K2EDTA tubes by collaborating institutions according to the institutions' own protocols. For TCRbeta analysis, collaborators shipped samples as frozen whole blood, isolated PBMCs, or DNA extracted from either of those sample types.

The sequence came from a woman older than 75 with acute or convalescent COVID-19. Sequenced sample: peripheral blood. The chain is encoded by TRBV4-1 joined to TRBJ1-4, and TRBD1 matches 9 of the central bases. The CDR3 protein is CASSQDGQGWMRTNEKLFF. The DNA reads as follows: TGCGCCAGCAGCCAAGATGGACAGGGGTGGATGAGAACTAATGAAAAACTGTTTTTT.